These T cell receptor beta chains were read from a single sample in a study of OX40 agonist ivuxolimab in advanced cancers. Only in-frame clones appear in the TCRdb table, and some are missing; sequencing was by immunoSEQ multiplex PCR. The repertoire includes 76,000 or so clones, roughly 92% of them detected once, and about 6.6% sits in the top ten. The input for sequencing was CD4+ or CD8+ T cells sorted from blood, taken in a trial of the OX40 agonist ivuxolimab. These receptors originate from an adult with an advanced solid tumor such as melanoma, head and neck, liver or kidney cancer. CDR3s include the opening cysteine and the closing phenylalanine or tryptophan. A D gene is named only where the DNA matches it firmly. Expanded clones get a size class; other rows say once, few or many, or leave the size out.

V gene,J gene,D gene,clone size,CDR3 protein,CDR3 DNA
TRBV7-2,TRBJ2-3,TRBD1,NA,CATTGTALTDTQYF,TGTGCCACTACCGGGACAGCCCTCACAGATACGCAGTATTTT
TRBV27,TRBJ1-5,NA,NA,CASSLSIGQPQHF,TGTGCCAGCAGTTTATCGATAGGTCAGCCCCAGCATTTT
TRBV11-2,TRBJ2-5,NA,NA,CASSLEWASQETQYF,TGTGCCAGCAGCTTAGAGTGGGCGTCTCAAGAGACCCAGTACTTC
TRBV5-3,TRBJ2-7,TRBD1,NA,CAGTGVHEQYF,TGTGCCGGGACAGGGGTCCACGAGCAGTACTTC
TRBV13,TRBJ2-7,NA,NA,CASSLDRVKAVNF,TGTGCCAGCAGCTTAGACAGGGTGAAGGCAGTGAACTTC
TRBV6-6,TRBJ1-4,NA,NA,CASSYSTGQSTELFF,TGTGCCAGCAGTTACTCAACAGGGCAATCCACAGAGCTGTTTTTT
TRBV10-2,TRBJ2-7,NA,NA,CASSESYEQYF,TGCGCCAGCAGTGAGTCCTACGAGCAGTACTTC
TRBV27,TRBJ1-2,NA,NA,CASSFRGGQLAYGYTF,TGTGCCAGCAGTTTTCGGGGGGGCCAACTCGCCTATGGCTACACCTTC
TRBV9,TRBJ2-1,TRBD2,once,CASSATSGTYNEQFF,TGTGCCAGCAGCGCTACTAGCGGGACTTACAATGAGCAGTTCTTC
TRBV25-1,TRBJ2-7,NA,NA,CASSHGPSYEQYF,TGTGCCAGCAGTCACGGCCCCTCCTACGAGCAGTACTTC
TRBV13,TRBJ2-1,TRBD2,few,CASSPPGSGSREQFF,TGTGCCAGCTCCCCTCCGGGAAGCGGGAGTAGGGAGCAGTTCTTC
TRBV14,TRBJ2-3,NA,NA,CASSQLGSDTQYF,TGTGCCAGCAGCCAACTAGGGTCAGATACGCAGTATTTT
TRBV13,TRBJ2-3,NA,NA,CASSPRGVTDTQYF,TGTGCCAGCAGCCCGAGGGGGGTCACAGATACGCAGTATTTT
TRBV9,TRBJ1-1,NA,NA,CASSVSVRGTEAFF,TGTGCCAGCAGCGTTTCAGTGCGGGGGACTGAAGCTTTCTTT
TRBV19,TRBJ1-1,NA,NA,CASRGEVNTEAFF,TGTGCCAGTAGAGGAGAGGTGAACACTGAAGCTTTCTTT
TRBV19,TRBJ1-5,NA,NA,CASNHGGPLGEPQHF,TGTGCCAGTAATCACGGTGGCCCCTTGGGGGAGCCCCAGCATTTT
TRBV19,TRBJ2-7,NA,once,CASSIGLTYEQYF,TGTGCCAGTAGTATTGGTTTGACCTACGAGCAGTACTTC